The 2 T cell receptor beta chains in this list originate from one sample, sequenced in a study of blood T cell repertoires in COVID-19. Method: immunoSEQ multiplex PCR; TCRdb's copy keeps in-frame clones and lacks some. The data show fewer than 150,000 clones, approximately 90% seen once. Sequencing was performed on peripheral blood. All receptors derive from a woman over 75 with acute or convalescent COVID-19.

The CDR3 sequence is CASSERTAPNEQFF. CDR3 coding DNA: TGTGCCAGCAGCGAAAGGACAGCGCCTAATGAGCAGTTCTTC. The chain recombines TRBV9 with TRBJ2-1; the D gene is possibly TRBD1 (6 bases). This CDR3 has 14 residues. From germline, CDR1 is SGDLS and CDR2 YYNGEE. The ends were cut back, 3 bases at V and 7 bases at J, with 14 bases in the middle. Complete variable domain (other parts from reference TRBV9 and TRBJ2-1): DSGVTQTPKHLITATGQRVTLRCSPRSGDLSVYWYQQSLDQGLQFLIQYYNGEERAKGNILERFSAQQFPDLHSELNLSSLELGDSALYFCASSERTAPNEQFFGPGTRLTVL.

The CDR3 region is CASSVGVEGGYGYTF. In nucleotides, the CDR3 is TGTGCCAGCAGCGTAGGGGTAGAGGGAGGATATGGCTACACCTTC. The genes are TRBV9 and TRBJ1-2; no reliable D call. V lost 0 bases and J 5 bases, leaving 14 bases between the germline ends. Looked up from germline, CDR1 is SGDLS and CDR2 is YYNGEE. The CDR3 length is 15 residues.